The 19 T cell receptor beta chains below were found in one sample sequenced in a study of T cell repertoires in cytomegalovirus infection. TCRdb recomputed calls from the reads with MiXCR, one row per CDR3 protein. The sample includes 900,000 to 950,000 distinct CDR3 sequences, less than 35% of them seen just once. Their cognate antigens are unknown. The sample consisted of cultured CD8+ T cells from PBMCs, taken from culture after CMV antigen stimulation. The receptors stem from a human donor in good health (CMV status not recorded). Some clones in this sample may be carry-over from other donors' samples.

The chain has TRBV19 and TRBJ2-2, with D perhaps assigned TRBD1 or TRBD2 (5 bases each). The CDR3 is made up of 16 amino acids. CDR1 LNHDA and CDR2 SQIVND come from the germline V gene (reference sequence). Trimming took 3 bases from V and 4 from J, leaving 15 bases between them. The CDR3 bases are TGTGCCAGTAGTATTACTCCCCTTGGGGGCACCGGGGAGCTGTTTTTT. Its protein product is CASSITPLGGTGELFF. Using reference TRBV19 and TRBJ2-2 for the parts outside the CDR3, the full variable domain is DGGITQSPKYLFRKEGQNVTLSCEQNLNHDAMYWYRQDPGQGLRLIYYSQIVNDFQKGDIAEGYSVSREKKESFPLTVTSAQKNPTAFYLCASSITPLGGTGELFFGEGSRLTVL.

This clonotype showed up just a few times. The CDR3 DNA sequence: TGTGCCAGCAGCCCTCCCTCCGGGGAGACCCAGTACTTC. Its translation is CASSPPSGETQYF. The chain combines TRBV7-9 with TRBJ2-5; D unresolved. The CDR3 contains 13 residues. Germline V gene sequence: CDR1 SEHNR, CDR2 FQNEAQ (reference sequence). Trimming took 5 bases from V and 5 from J, leaving 12 bases between them.

The chain joins TRBV20-1 to TRBJ2-1; D unclear. The CDR3 extends over 11 amino acids. Germline assignment: CDR1 DFQATT and CDR2 SNEGSKA (reference sequence). V was clipped by 4 bases and J by 7 bases, with 8 bases between them. In DNA, the CDR3 is TGCAGTGCTAAAGTTAGGAATGAGCAGTTCTTC. It yields the protein CSAKVRNEQFF.

The chain carries TRBV7-6 and TRBJ1-5, with D hard to call. CDR3 length: 14 amino acids. Per germline, CDR1 SGHVS and CDR2 FNYEAQ. Trimming shortened V by 2 bases and J by 6 bases, and 11 bases separated the two germline ends. The CDR3 DNA follows: TGTGCCAGCAGCTTAAACGGACTCTGTCAGCCCCAGCATTTT. Translated: CASSLNGLCQPQHF.

This clonotype was seen only a few times. The J gene is TRBJ1-6, the V gene TRBV12-3 or TRBV12-4, with D possibly TRBD1 on 5 matching bases. Deletions cut 7 bases from V and 5 bases from J, with 12 bases between. The CDR3 covers 14 residues. The CDR3 DNA sequence: TGTGCCAGCAACCCGACAGCAAATAATTCACCCCTCCACTTT. Protein product: CASNPTANNSPLHF.

This clonotype was seen repeatedly, ten times or more. J is TRBJ1-5 and V is TRBV7-2; D is unclear. Germline-derived CDR1 and CDR2 are SGHTA and FQGNSA. There are 14 residues in the CDR3. V lost 4 bases, J lost 6 bases, and 13 bases lay in between. The CDR3 DNA reads as TGTGCCAGCAGCTCGTACCCATCACCTCAGCCCCAGCATTTT. Protein product: CASSSYPSPQPQHF.

This clonotype was counted only a few times. The rearrangement links TRBV2 to TRBJ2-5, with 8 bases lining up with TRBD1. CDR3 length: 12 residues. Germline V gives CDR1 SNHLY, CDR2 FYNNEI. The V segment lost 8 bases and the J segment 6 bases; nucleotides outside the gene matches: 5. CDR3 amino acids: CASLDREQTQYF. CDR3 DNA: TGTGCCAGCCTGGACAGGGAACAGACCCAGTACTTC.

Many counts were recorded for this clonotype. The chain recombines TRBV10-3 with TRBJ2-1, with 8 bases lining up with TRBD2. The V gene end was trimmed by 11 bases and the J gene end by 1 base; junction bases not matched to a gene: 7. Germline CDR1 reads ENHRY; CDR2 reads SYGVKD. The CDR3 has 14 residues. The CDR3 coding sequence is TGTGCCTCAATACTAGCGGAATCCTACAATGAGCAGTTCTTC. This sequence encodes CASILAESYNEQFF.

This clonotype has ten or more counts. The chain employs TRBV7-8 and TRBJ1-6; D call uncertain. The CDR3 has 17 amino acids. V lost 0 bases, J lost 1 base, and 10 bases lay in between. CDR1 is SGHVS and CDR2 is FQNEAQ in the germline V gene. CDR3 in amino acids: CASSLATLTSYNSPLHF. CDR3 DNA: TGTGCCAGCAGCTTAGCCACCTTAACGTCCTATAATTCACCCCTCCACTTT.

This clonotype appeared a few times. The chain uses TRBV7-8 and TRBJ2-7, with D perhaps TRBD2 (6 bases). V lost 5 bases, J lost 6 bases, and 20 bases lay in between. Germline loops: CDR1 SGHVS, CDR2 FQNEAQ. This CDR3 is 15 amino acids long. The CDR3 spells CASSPRLGGVGEQYV. The CDR3 DNA follows: TGTGCCAGCAGCCCCAGACTGGGCGGGGTGGGCGAGCAGTACGTC.

The gene calls are TRBV6-8 and TRBJ2-5; TRBD2 agrees at 11 bases. Germline V gene data show CDR1 as MNHGY and CDR2 as SAAAGT. The CDR3 runs 16 residues. V lost 2 bases, J lost 0 bases, and 2 bases stayed unmatched. The CDR3 protein is CASSYASGRYQETQYF. The DNA for the CDR3 is TGTGCCAGCAGTTACGCTAGCGGGAGGTACCAAGAGACCCAGTACTTC.

The V call is TRBV14, the J call TRBJ2-4, with TRBD1 as a possible D gene (6 bases). Germline V CDR1 and CDR2: SGHDN, FVKESK. The germline V and J ends were trimmed by 3 bases and 0 bases, with 18 bases remaining between them. This CDR3 comprises 18 residues. The CDR3, as DNA: TGTGCCAGCAGCCAGGGACAAGCCGGGGTGATAGCCAAAAACATTCAGTACTTC. Amino acid sequence: CASSQGQAGVIAKNIQYF. Full variable domain (remainder filled in from reference TRBV14 and TRBJ2-4): EAGVTQFPSHSVIEKGQTVTLRCDPISGHDNLYWYRRVMGKEIKFLLHFVKESKQDESGMPNNRFLAERTGGTYSTLKVQPAELEDSGVYFCASSQGQAGVIAKNIQYFGAGTRLSVL.

This clonotype was picked up a small number of times. The rearrangement links TRBV18 to TRBJ2-1, with 9 bases identical to TRBD1. The CDR3 is 15 amino acids. V shed 2 bases, J shed 8 bases, and the junction held 7 bases outside the gene matches. CDR1 and CDR2 (germline): KGHSH, LQKENI. This chain's CDR3 is CASSPIGDRADEQFF. CDR3 nucleotide sequence: TGTGCCAGCTCACCAATAGGGGACAGGGCTGATGAGCAGTTCTTC.

The J gene is TRBJ2-7, the V gene TRBV12-3 or TRBV12-4, with a weak D call TRBD1 (6 bases). V was cut by 9 bases and J by 2 bases, with 11 bases left in between. This CDR3 spans 12 amino acids. DNA of the CDR3: TGTGCCAGTGGGACATCCGCCTACGAGCAGTACTTC. This translates into CASGTSAYEQYF.

For this clonotype: A much larger clone lies a single base off, so this may be a read error. The final CDR3 position lacks the conserved phenylalanine or tryptophan, pointing to a likely read error. V is TRBV7-6 and J is TRBJ1-2; 7 bases line up with TRBD1. The length of the CDR3 is 14 residues. Germline V gives CDR1 SGHVS, CDR2 FNYEAQ. Trimming took 5 bases from V and 2 from J; bases not matched to a gene: 5. The CDR3 protein is CASSPGQINYGYTS. CDR3 DNA sequence: TGTGCCAGCAGCCCGGGACAGATAAACTATGGCTACACCTCC.

This clonotype was detected ten times or more. The chain links TRBV6-1 to TRBJ2-1; 10 positions match TRBD2. Germline V gene data show CDR1 as MNHNS and CDR2 as SASEGT. The CDR3 contains 16 residues. V lost 2 bases to trimming and J lost 2 bases; unmatched junction nucleotides: 3. In nucleotides, the CDR3 is TGTGCCAGCAGTGAAAACAGCGGGGGGGCCTACAATGAGCAGTTCTTC. Its translation: CASSENSGGAYNEQFF.

This clonotype was counted only a few times. The chain links TRBV6-2 or TRBV6-3 to TRBJ2-7; 9 bases agree with TRBD2. The V and J ends lost 11 bases and 0 bases, in that order; junction bases with no gene match: 5. Germline loops: CDR1 MNHEY, CDR2 SVGEGT. The CDR3 length is 13 residues. The CDR3 sequence: CAASSGSSYEQYV. Written as DNA, the CDR3 is TGTGCCGCGAGTAGCGGGAGCTCCTACGAGCAGTACGTC.

V usage is TRBV7-9 and J usage is TRBJ1-1; possible D gene TRBD1, 5 bases. From germline, CDR1 is SEHNR and CDR2 FQNEAQ (reference sequence). The CDR3 spans 13 residues. Trimming shortened V by 6 bases and J by 6 bases, and 14 bases separated the two germline ends. The CDR3 DNA follows: TGTGCCAGCAGGGGGGGGTCGGGCGCTGAAGCTTTCTTT. This encodes CASRGGSGAEAFF. Complete variable domain (other parts from reference TRBV7-9 and TRBJ1-1): DTGVSQNPRHKITKRGQNVTFRCDPISEHNRLYWYRQTLGQGPEFLTYFQNEAQLEKSRLLSDRFSAERPKGSFSTLEIQRTEQGDSAMYLCASRGGSGAEAFFGQGTRLTVV.

The rearrangement joins TRBV12-3 or TRBV12-4 to TRBJ1-6; D is uncertain. The CDR3 is 16 amino acids. The V end was cut by 3 bases, the J end by 2 bases, with 11 bases between. The CDR3 coding sequence is TGTGCCAGCAGTTTTAGTAGGAGGGCCTATAATTCACCCCTCCACTTT. It is translated as CASSFSRRAYNSPLHF.